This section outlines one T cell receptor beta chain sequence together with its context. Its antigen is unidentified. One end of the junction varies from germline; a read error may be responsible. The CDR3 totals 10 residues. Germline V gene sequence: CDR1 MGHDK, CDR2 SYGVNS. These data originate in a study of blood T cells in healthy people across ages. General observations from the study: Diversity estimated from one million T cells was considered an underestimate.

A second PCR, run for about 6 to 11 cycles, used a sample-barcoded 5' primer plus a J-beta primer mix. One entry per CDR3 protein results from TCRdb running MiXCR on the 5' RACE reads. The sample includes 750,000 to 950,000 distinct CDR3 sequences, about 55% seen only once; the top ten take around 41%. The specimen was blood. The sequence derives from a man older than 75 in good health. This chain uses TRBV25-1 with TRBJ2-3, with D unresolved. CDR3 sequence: CASSEGTQYF. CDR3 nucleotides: TGCGCCAGCAGTGAAGGTACGCAGTATTTT.